The clone carrying this TCR beta chain was seen a handful of times. Original processing notes: Reference gene primer amplification yielded estimated nucleated cell counts. Libraries were prepared by immunoSEQ multiplex PCR; TCRdb keeps only in-frame clonotypes and omits some of them. V and J calls plus clone size are reproduced from that table; the DNA served to infer D and trimming. Here the sample spans 150,000 to 200,000 clones, roughly 87% being singletons. These data belong to a study of blood T cell repertoires in COVID-19. Study-level information: Acute and convalescent COVID-19 samples came from the United States, Italy and Spain. Sources were T cells, B-cell-depleted T cells, or PBMCs; the material itself was cDNA or gDNA.

J lost 1 base, V lost 3 bases, and 14 bases had no gene match. From germline, CDR1 is MNHEY and CDR2 SMNVEV (reference sequence). The CDR3 extends over 18 amino acids. The receptor was isolated from an older woman who had recovered from COVID-19. This chain joins TRBV27 and TRBJ2-7; 8 nucleotides align to TRBD1. Material for sequencing was peripheral blood. The CDR3 reads CASSFRRLSGTGSYEQYF. Written as DNA, the CDR3 is TGTGCCAGCAGTTTTAGGCGACTCTCCGGGACAGGTTCCTACGAGCAGTACTTC.